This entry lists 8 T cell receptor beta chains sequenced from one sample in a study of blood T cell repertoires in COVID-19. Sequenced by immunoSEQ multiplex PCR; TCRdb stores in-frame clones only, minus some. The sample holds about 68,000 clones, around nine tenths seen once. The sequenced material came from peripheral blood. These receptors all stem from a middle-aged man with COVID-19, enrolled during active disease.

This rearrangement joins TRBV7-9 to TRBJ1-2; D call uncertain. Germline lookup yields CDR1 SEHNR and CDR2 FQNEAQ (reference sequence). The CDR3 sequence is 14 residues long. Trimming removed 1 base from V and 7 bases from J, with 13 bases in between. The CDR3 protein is CASSLGSHESGYTF. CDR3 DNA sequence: TGTGCCAGCAGCTTAGGGAGCCACGAGAGTGGCTACACCTTC.

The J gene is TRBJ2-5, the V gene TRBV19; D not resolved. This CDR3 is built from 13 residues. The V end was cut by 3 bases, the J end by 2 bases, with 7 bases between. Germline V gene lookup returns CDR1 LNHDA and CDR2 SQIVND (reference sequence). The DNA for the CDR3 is TGTGCCAGTAGTATTTCCGAGCAAGAGACCCAGTACTTC. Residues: CASSISEQETQYF.

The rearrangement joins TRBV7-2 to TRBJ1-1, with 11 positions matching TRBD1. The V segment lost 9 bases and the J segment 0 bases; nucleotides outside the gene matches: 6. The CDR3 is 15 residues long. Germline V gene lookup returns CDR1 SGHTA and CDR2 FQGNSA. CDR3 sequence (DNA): TGTGCCAGTAGGACAGGGGGCCACATGAACACTGAAGCTTTCTTT. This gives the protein CASRTGGHMNTEAFF.

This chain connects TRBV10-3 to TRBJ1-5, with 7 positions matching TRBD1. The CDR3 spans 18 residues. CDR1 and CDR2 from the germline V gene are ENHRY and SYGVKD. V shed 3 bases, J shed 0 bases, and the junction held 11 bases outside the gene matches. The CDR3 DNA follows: TGTGCCATCAGTGAAGATGGGGGGACAGACTATAGCAATCAGCCCCAGCATTTT. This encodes CAISEDGGTDYSNQPQHF.

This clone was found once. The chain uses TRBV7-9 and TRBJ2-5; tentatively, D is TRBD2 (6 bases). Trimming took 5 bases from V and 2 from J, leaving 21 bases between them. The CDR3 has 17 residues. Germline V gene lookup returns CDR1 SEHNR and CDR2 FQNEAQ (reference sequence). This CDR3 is CASSKGDSTAGQETQYF. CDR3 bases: TGTGCCAGCAGCAAAGGCGACAGTACCGCGGGACAAGAGACCCAGTACTTC.

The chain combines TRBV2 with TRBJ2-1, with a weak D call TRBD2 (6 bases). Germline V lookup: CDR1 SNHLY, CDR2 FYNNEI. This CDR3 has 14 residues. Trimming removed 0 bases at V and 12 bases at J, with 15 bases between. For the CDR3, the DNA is TGTGCCAGCAGTGAAGCGGAGGGCAGGTGGGGGCAGTTCTTC. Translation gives CASSEAEGRWGQFF.

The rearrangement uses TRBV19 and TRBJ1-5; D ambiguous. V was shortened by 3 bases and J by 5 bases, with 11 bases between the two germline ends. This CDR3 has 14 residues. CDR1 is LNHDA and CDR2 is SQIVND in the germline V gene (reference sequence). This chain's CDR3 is CASSIWAEDQPQHF. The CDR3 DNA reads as TGTGCCAGTAGTATTTGGGCAGAAGATCAGCCCCAGCATTTT.

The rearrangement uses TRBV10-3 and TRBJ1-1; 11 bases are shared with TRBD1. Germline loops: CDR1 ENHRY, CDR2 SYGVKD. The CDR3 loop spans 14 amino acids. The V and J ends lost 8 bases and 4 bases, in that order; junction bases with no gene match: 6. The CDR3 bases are TGTGCCATCGGGACAGGGGGATATCCCACTGAAGCTTTCTTT. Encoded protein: CAIGTGGYPTEAFF.